Here is one T cell receptor (beta chain) with its context. It has no known antigen specificity. Base qualities are not recorded, but no much larger clone differs from it by a single base. Collaborating institutions collected whole blood in K2EDTA tubes following their own protocols. For TCRbeta analysis, collaborator samples were shipped as frozen whole blood, as isolated PBMCs, or as DNA extracted from either sample type. This entry belongs to a study of blood T cell repertoires in COVID-19 (dated by TCRdb to the early 2020s). Context from the whole study: Collaborator samples came from the United States, Italy and Spain and covered acute and convalescent phases of COVID-19. HLA class I and class II types, where available, came from metadata supplied by the sample provider rather than from assay-based typing. The repertoires were released in a freely available public database intended as a resource for research on the immune response to SARS-CoV-2. The prospective study material was composed of cDNA or gDNA derived from T cells, B-cell-depleted T cells, or PBMCs. A de-identified subject ID, COVID-19 status, age in years and sex were almost always included in the sample metadata. Subjects who had been exposed to COVID-19, were actively infected with it, or had recovered from it provided the deeply sampled blood TCRbeta repertoires that made up the dataset. Samples were obtained from the ongoing ImmuneRACE study (first 160 participants) and from 1,200 or so subjects provided by 6 global collaborators.

General conclusions and limits of the study: The amount of clinical and demographic metadata varied by source and participant and was provided uncurated.

The CDR3 starts with the cysteine, ends with the phenylalanine, and has 13 residues. Just the 39-base CDR3 DNA is kept, in frame starting at base 1. Trimming takes 4 bases off V and 6 bases off J; junction bases not matched to a gene: 5. The germline V gene (reference sequence) gives CDR1 as SGHKS and CDR2 as YYEKEE. TCRbeta CDR3 regions were amplified from genomic DNA using the immunoSEQ Assay, a bias-controlled multiplex PCR. The paper's data handling went like this. Nucleated cell counts per sample were estimated from amplification of reference gene primers within the assay. Sequence reads were collapsed and filtered to measure the absolute abundance of every unique TCRbeta CDR3 rearrangement. Productive Simpson clonality was computed per sample as the square root of Simpson's diversity index over productive rearrangements. Drawn from immuneACCESS, this table holds only the in-frame rearrangements with V and J called that TCRdb kept. Clones are partly lost; checked studies trace under half to an unresolved V gene and leave the rest unexplained. The D gene and trimming were derived from the DNA, and the V and J assignments and clone size from that table. The sample table holds some 150,000 clones, of which around 84% were seen once. The top ten hold approximately 8.2% of the sample.

The V gene is TRBV5-5 and the J gene is TRBJ1-1, with 8 bases matching TRBD1. Sequenced input: peripheral blood. This TCR came from a woman aged 55 to 70 with acute or convalescent COVID-19. The CDR3 reads as follows: CASSPTGDAEAFF. The sequenced DNA is TGTGCCAGCAGCCCGACAGGGGACGCTGAAGCTTTCTTT.